The T cell receptor (beta chain) described here comes from a study of cytomegalovirus exposure and HLA in healthy donors. Study information: An earlier analysis found 95 million to 140 million unique TCR beta sequences from approximately 170 million T cells.

The primer mix had 60 Vbeta and 13 Jbeta primers. The protocol was immunoSEQ multiplex PCR, while the TCRdb copy is restricted to in-frame clones and leaves out a portion. This sample has some 120,000 clones, with roughly four fifths found just once. On this clone itself: Its antigen remains unidentified.

CDR3 size: 13 residues. Trimming removed 2 bases from V and 7 bases from J; junction bases left unmatched: 1. CDR1 and CDR2 from the germline V gene are SEHNR and FQNEAQ (reference sequence). Findings of the study overall: Later, TCR association rates were found to vary by HLA locus, highest for DRB1 and lowest for HLA-C. Immune exposure data for these donors was limited to CMV serostatus.

The source material was PBMCs. The sequence was collected from a man aged 35 to 55 in good health and CMV-seronegative. V is TRBV7-9 and J is TRBJ2-1; 8 nucleotides line up with TRBD1. CDR3 in amino acids: CASSLQGANEQFF. The CDR3 region has the DNA TGTGCCAGCAGCTTACAGGGGGCGAATGAGCAGTTCTTC.